This is a list of T cell receptor beta chains from one sample in a study of blood T cells in healthy people across ages. TCRdb reprocessed the 5' RACE reads via MiXCR and lists one record per CDR3 protein. Among about 680,000 distinct CDR3 sequences listed, over 45% were seen once. The specimen was blood. The origin of the receptors is a woman in her fifties or sixties in good health. Each CDR3 is given without its conserved first and last residue. Fields, in order: V gene, J gene, CDR3 length, CDR3 protein.

TRBV20-1,TRBJ2-1,8,SASQNEQF
TRBV20-1,TRBJ1-2,13,SAPGQGRNTYGYT
TRBV4-1,TRBJ2-6,17,ASSQDPGPSLSGANVLT
TRBV29-1,TRBJ2-1,15,SVTGTSGAREYNEQF
TRBV2,TRBJ1-5,13,ASIPGQGYNQPQH
TRBV7-3,TRBJ2-1,16,ASSLNPAGLASDNEQF
TRBV9,TRBJ2-3,17,ASSVVGLAEPTSTDTQY
TRBV29-1,TRBJ1-4,10,SVGTPNEKLF
TRBV5-1,NA,13,ASSLRQPSYNEQY
TRBV27,TRBJ1-2,13,ASSLIPIGIYGYS
TRBV20-1,TRBJ1-2,11,SAAAGTIYGYT
TRBV4-1,TRBJ2-1,14,ASSQEAGGRDNEQF
TRBV20-1,TRBJ2-7,13,SARAELASSYEQY
TRBV10-3,TRBJ1-5,11,ASVSGQGQPQH
TRBV10-3,NA,12,AISALGADYEQY